The clone carrying this T cell receptor (beta chain) was seen a handful of times. Unique molecular identifiers were built into the TCRbeta library. In TCRdb, the PCR reads were re-called with MiXCR into one record per CDR3 protein. The sample lists 330,000 or so distinct CDR3 sequences, 10% seen once, with roughly 2.5% in the top ten. This sample was included in a study of T-cell reconstitution after alpha-beta-depleted transplantation in children. The sample consisted of PBMCs from the stem cell graft donor, taken from the stem cell graft. The TCR sequence derives from a human donor who donated a stem cell graft to a child with acute lymphoblastic leukemia.

The CDR3 DNA reads as TGTGCCAGCAGCTTGGGGGAGTACTCCTACAATGAGCAGTTCTTC. Its translation: CASSLGEYSYNEQFF. The gene calls are TRBV11-2 and TRBJ2-1; D possibly matches TRBD1 or TRBD2 (5 bases each). Trimming stripped 3 bases from V and 0 bases from J, with 9 bases between. There are 15 residues in the CDR3. Germline values: CDR1 SGHAT, CDR2 FQNNGV.